The TCR beta chain under discussion was sequenced for a study of T cells in women clearing cervical HPV infection. Study at large: Case blood was drawn when the lesion was first found; control blood after infection became undetectable. Only a few women had HLA typing results available.

Notes on this clone: As yet, its antigen is unknown. With the read ending 3 residues before the CDR3 end, the germline J gene is used to fill in that end.

The CDR3 is made up of 14 amino acids. The V and J ends lost 3 bases and 5 bases, in that order; junction bases with no gene match: 6. The germline V gene encodes CDR1 SEHNR and CDR2 FQNEAQ (reference sequence). Profiling relied on immunoSEQ multiplex PCR, and the TCRdb table lists in-frame clones only, not all of them. The table for this sample gives around 41,000 clones. Notes on the study in general: TRBV6-7 relative abundance averaged roughly 0.099% in cases and about 0.15% in controls.

Sequencing was done on a sample of blood buffy coat. The sequence was collected from a woman aged 18 to 75 with a cervical HPV16 infection that either progressed to CIN3+ or cleared (not recorded which). The chain links TRBV7-9 to TRBJ2-7, with 8 bases lining up with TRBD2. The CDR3 sequence is CASSFRTSLDEQYF. Incomplete CDR3 DNA: TGTGCCAGCAGCTTCCGGACTAGCCTCGACGAG.